This T cell receptor beta chain appears in the sequencing data of a study of blood T cell repertoires in COVID-19 (dated by TCRdb to 2020 to 2021). Broadly, across the study: Collaborator samples came from the United States, Italy and Spain and covered acute and convalescent phases of COVID-19. Samples were obtained from the ongoing ImmuneRACE study (first 160 participants) and from about 1,300 subjects provided by 6 global collaborators. Subjects who had been exposed to COVID-19, were actively infected with it, or had recovered from it provided the deeply sampled blood TCRbeta repertoires that made up the dataset. A freely available public database, intended as a resource for researchers studying the immune response to SARS-CoV-2, is where the repertoires were released. A de-identified subject ID, COVID-19 status, age in years and sex were almost always included in the sample metadata. Where available, HLA class I and class II types were obtained from metadata supplied by the sample provider rather than from assay-based typing. The material from the prospective study consisted of cDNA or gDNA derived from T cells, B-cell-depleted T cells, or PBMCs. What the study reported, not specific to this receptor: The amount of clinical and demographic metadata varied by source and participant and was provided uncurated.

TCRbeta CDR3 regions were amplified from genomic DNA by means of the immunoSEQ Assay, a bias-controlled multiplex PCR. On the study's bioinformatics: The number of nucleated cells in each sample was estimated by amplification of reference gene primers within the assay. Sequence reads were collapsed and filtered to measure the absolute abundance of every unique TCRbeta CDR3 rearrangement. Productive Simpson clonality was computed per sample as the square root of Simpson's diversity index over productive rearrangements. TCRdb's version of the immuneACCESS table is confined to in-frame rearrangements and falls short of the full clone set. An unresolved V gene accounts for under half of the shortfall where checked; the remainder is of unknown origin. That table supplies the V and J calls and clone size; D and trimming were determined from the DNA. A total of more than 85,000 clones appear in this sample, about 87% of them only once. The leading ten clones occupy roughly 6.5% of the sample.

Whole blood was collected in K2EDTA tubes by collaborating institutions according to the institutions' own protocols. For TCRbeta analysis, collaborators shipped samples in one of three forms: frozen whole blood, isolated PBMCs, or DNA extracted from either of those sample types. Concerning this clone itself: This clone's antigen is unknown. Per-nucleotide qualities are absent, and no much larger clonotype sits a single base away.

The germline V gene encodes CDR1 MNHEY and CDR2 SVGAGI. Counted from cysteine to phenylalanine, this CDR3 has 15 amino acids. Here the CDR3 DNA is all that survives: 45 bases in frame from base 1. V is pruned by 0 bases and J by 3 bases, leaving 4 bases of the junction without a gene match. This receptor chain uses TRBV6-5 and TRBJ2-7; a stretch of 8 junction bases matches TRBD1. The sequenced sample consisted of peripheral blood. The receptor comes from a woman between 50 and 59 years old with acute or convalescent COVID-19. Here the CDR3 is given as CASSYSNRGVYEQYF. The nucleotide sequence is TGTGCCAGCAGTTACTCGAACAGGGGGGTCTACGAGCAGTACTTC.